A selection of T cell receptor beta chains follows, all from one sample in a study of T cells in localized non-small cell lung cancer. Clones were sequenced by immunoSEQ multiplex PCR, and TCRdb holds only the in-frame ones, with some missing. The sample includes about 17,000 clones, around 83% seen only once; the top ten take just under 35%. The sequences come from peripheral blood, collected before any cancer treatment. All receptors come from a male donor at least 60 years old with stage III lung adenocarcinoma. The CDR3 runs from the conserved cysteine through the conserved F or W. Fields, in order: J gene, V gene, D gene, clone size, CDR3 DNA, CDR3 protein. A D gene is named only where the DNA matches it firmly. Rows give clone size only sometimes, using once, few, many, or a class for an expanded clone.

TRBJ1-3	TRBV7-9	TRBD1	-	TGTGCCAGCAGCTCAAGACAGGGGGCGTTTGGAAACACCATATATTTT	CASSSRQGAFGNTIYF
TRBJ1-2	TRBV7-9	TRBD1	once	TGTGCCAGCAGCTTCGACAGGGGTTGGAGCTACACCTTC	CASSFDRGWSYTF
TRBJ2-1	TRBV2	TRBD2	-	TGTGCCAGCAGTGAAGGACTAGCGGCGCAGTTCTTC	CASSEGLAAQFF
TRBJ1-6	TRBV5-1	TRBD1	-	TGCGCCAGCAGGTTAGGGACAGCGCAGAATTCACCCCTCCACTTT	CASRLGTAQNSPLHF
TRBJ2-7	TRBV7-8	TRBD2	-	TGTGCCAGCAGCGCTGGGACTAGGGACTACCACGAGCAGTACTTC	CASSAGTRDYHEQYF
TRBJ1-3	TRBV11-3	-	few	TGTGCCAGCAGCCCCGGCTCTGGAAACACCATATATTTT	CASSPGSGNTIYF
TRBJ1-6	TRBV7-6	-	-	TGTGCCAGCAGCGTGGACGGGAGCTCCTATAATTCACCCCTCCACTTT	CASSVDGSSYNSPLHF
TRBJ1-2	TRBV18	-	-	TGTGCCAGCTCATACACGCAACGGAGTGGCTACACCTTC	CASSYTQRSGYTF
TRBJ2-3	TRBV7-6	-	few	TGTGCCAGCAGCTTAAGCGGATATAGCACAGATACGCAGTATTTT	CASSLSGYSTDTQYF
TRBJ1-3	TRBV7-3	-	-	TGTGCCAGCAGTCTCACTTCCTCTGGAAACACCATATATTTT	CASSLTSSGNTIYF
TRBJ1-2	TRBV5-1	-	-	TGCGCCAGCAGCTTAGGACAGATTTATGGCTACACCTTC	CASSLGQIYGYTF
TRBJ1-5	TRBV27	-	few	TGTGCCAGCAGTTTAACCTGGGATCAGCCCCAGCATTTT	CASSLTWDQPQHF
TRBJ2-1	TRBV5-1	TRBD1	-	TGCGCCAGCAGCCTCGGACAGGGCGGTAGTGAGCAGTTCTTC	CASSLGQGGSEQFF
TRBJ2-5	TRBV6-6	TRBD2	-	TGTGCCAGCAGTGATTCCGGGACTACCCAAGAGACCCAGTACTTC	CASSDSGTTQETQYF
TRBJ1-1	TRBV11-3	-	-	TGTGCCAGCAGCGGGACAACGAACACTGAAGCTTTCTTT	CASSGTTNTEAFF
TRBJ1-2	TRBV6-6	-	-	TGTGCCAGCACCACACCGGGGGGCAAAGGCTACACCTTC	CASTTPGGKGYTF
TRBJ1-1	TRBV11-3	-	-	TGTGCCAGCAGCGTACTCAGCTACACTGAAGCTTTCTTT	CASSVLSYTEAFF
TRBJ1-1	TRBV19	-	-	TGTGCCAGTAGTTTAGTCAGGGGAGGCACTGAAGCTTTCTTT	CASSLVRGGTEAFF
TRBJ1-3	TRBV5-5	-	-	TGTGCCAGCAGCTTGGGAGACAGTGGAAACACCATATATTTT	CASSLGDSGNTIYF
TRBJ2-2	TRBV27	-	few	TGTGCCAGCAGTTTTTTGAGGGACACCGGGGAGCTGTTTTTT	CASSFLRDTGELFF
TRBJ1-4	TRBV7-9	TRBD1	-	TGTGCCAGCAGCCCCCGGGACAGCAATAATGAAAAACTGTTTTTT	CASSPRDSNNEKLFF
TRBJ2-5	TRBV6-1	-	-	TGTGCCAGCGCCCCAGGTAGCGCCCCTCCGGGGACCCAGTACTTC	CASAPGSAPPGTQYF
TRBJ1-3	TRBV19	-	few	TGTGCCAGTTCGACCGGGGCGGCTGGAAACACCATATATTTT	CASSTGAAGNTIYF
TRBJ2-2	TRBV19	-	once	TGTGCCAGCGCCGAACAGGGTCACACCGGGGAGCTGTTTTTT	CASAEQGHTGELFF
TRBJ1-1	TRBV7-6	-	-	TGTGCCAGCAGCTTAGGATCACTGAACACTGAAGCTTTCTTT	CASSLGSLNTEAFF
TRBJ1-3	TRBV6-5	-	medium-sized	TGTGCCAGCAGACAGAGCTCTGGAAACACCATATATTTT	CASRQSSGNTIYF
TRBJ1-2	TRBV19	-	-	TGTGCCAGTAGTATTAACCCCTCCTCTGGGTCGGGCTACACCTTC	CASSINPSSGSGYTF
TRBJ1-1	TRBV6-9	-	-	TGTGCCAGCAGTTACCGAAAGGGTGAAGCTTTCTTT	CASSYRKGEAFF
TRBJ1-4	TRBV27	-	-	TGTGCCAGCAGTCCCGGTGATAGGGGGTCGGGAAAACTGTTTTTT	CASSPGDRGSGKLFF
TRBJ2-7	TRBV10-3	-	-	TGTGCCATCAGTGAGTCAGGTATGGCGGCAGTGAGCGAGCAGTACTTC	CAISESGMAAVSEQYF
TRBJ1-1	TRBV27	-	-	TGTGCCAGCAGCGGGGGAACAGGAAACACTGAAGCTTTCTTT	CASSGGTGNTEAFF
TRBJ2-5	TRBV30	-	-	TGTGCCTGGAGTAAAGGGGAGACCCAGTACTTC	CAWSKGETQYF
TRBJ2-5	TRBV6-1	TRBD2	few	TGTGCCAGCAGTGGACTAGCGGGGGGGCAAGAGACCCAGTACTTC	CASSGLAGGQETQYF
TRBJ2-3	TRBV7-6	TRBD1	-	TGTGCCAGCAGCACGGACAGGTCTAGCACAGATACGCAGTATTTT	CASSTDRSSTDTQYF
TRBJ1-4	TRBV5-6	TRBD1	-	TGTGCCAGCAGCTTGACAGGGGGCGAAGAAAAACTGTTTTTT	CASSLTGGEEKLFF
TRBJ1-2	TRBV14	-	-	TGTGCCAGCAGCCCCTCGGGATCCTATGGCTACACCTTC	CASSPSGSYGYTF
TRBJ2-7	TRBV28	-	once	TGTGCCAGCAGTAGCAGGGGAGTTTTGGGGGCCTTCTACGAGCAGTACTTC	CASSSRGVLGAFYEQYF
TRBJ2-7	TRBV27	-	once	TGTGCCAGCAGTTTATCGCACAGCTCCTACGAGCAGTACTTC	CASSLSHSSYEQYF
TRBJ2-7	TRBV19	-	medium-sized	TGTGCCAGTAGTATCGACGGGGCAGGGAGTCTTAAGGACGAGCAGTACTTC	CASSIDGAGSLKDEQYF
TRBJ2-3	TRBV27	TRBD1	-	TGTGCCAGCAGTCTTTTACAGGGGCGACCAGATACGCAGTATTTT	CASSLLQGRPDTQYF
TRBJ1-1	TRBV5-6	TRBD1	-	TGTGCCAGCAGCCGACAGGGGCGGAACACTGAAGCTTTCTTT	CASSRQGRNTEAFF
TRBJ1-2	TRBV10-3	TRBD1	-	TGTGCCATCAGTGAGTCGAGACAGGGGGCAAGTGGCTACACCTTC	CAISESRQGASGYTF
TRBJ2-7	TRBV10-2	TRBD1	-	TGCGCCACCGGGGACAGCGAGCAGTACTTC	CATGDSEQYF
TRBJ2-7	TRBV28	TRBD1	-	TGTGCCAGCAGGGGACAGGGGGTCCACGAGCAGTACTTC	CASRGQGVHEQYF
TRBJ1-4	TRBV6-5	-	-	TGTGCCAGCAGTTACTCCAACAAGCTTACTAATGAAAAACTGTTTTTT	CASSYSNKLTNEKLFF
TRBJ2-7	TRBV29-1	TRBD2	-	TGCAGCGTTGAGGGGGTTGGGGGGCGCGGGGGGACCGAGCAGTACTTC	CSVEGVGGRGGTEQYF
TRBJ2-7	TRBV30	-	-	TGTGCCTGGAGTGCACACCCGCAGGAGCAGTACTTC	CAWSAHPQEQYF
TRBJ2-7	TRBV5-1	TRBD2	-	TGCGCCAGCAGCTTTAGGCCGCCGGGACTAGCGGGGGGGAATTCCTACGAGCAGTACTTC	CASSFRPPGLAGGNSYEQYF
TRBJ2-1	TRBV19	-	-	TGTGTTTCGTCCGTGGCTGAGCAGTTCTTC	CVSSVAEQFF
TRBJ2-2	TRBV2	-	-	TGTGCCAGCAGTGTGCGAGAGCTGCTGAACACCGGGGAGCTGTTTTTT	CASSVRELLNTGELFF
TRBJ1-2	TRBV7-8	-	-	TGTGCCAGCAGCTTAGCGGTAGGGCGACTAGGCTATGGCTACACCTTC	CASSLAVGRLGYGYTF
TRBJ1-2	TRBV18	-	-	TGTGCCAGCTCACCCGCTATCAGGGCTGACTATGGCTACACCTTC	CASSPAIRADYGYTF
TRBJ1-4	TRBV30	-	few	TGTGCCTGGAGTCGGGACGTTAATGAAAAACTGTTTTTT	CAWSRDVNEKLFF
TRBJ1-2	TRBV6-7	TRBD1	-	TGTGCCAGCAGTGTAGGGGGCCCCGAAGACACCTTC	CASSVGGPEDTF
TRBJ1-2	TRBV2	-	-	TGTGCCAGCAGGGTACGGCCCGGGGGCTACACCTTC	CASRVRPGGYTF
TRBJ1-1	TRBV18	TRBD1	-	TGTGCCAGCTCACCGACAGGGGATCGTACTGAAGCTTTCTTT	CASSPTGDRTEAFF
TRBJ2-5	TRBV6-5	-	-	TGTGCCAGCAGCCCACGGGGAGAGACCCAGTACTTC	CASSPRGETQYF
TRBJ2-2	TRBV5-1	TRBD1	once	TGCGCCAGCAGCTTGGCAGGGGGCGGTAACACCGGGGAGCTGTTTTTT	CASSLAGGGNTGELFF
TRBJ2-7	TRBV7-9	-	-	TGTGCCAGCAGCCAGGGGGGCGACGAGCAGTACTTC	CASSQGGDEQYF
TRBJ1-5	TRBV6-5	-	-	TGTGCCAGCAGTTACTCCACGGGGACGGCCCAGCATTTT	CASSYSTGTAQHF